These T cell receptor beta chains were read from a single sample in a study of blood T cells in healthy people across ages. Using its own MiXCR run on the 5' RACE reads, TCRdb lists one record per CDR3 protein. The sample has fewer than 900,000 distinct CDR3 sequences, roughly two fifths seen once. Material: blood. These receptors were taken from a woman aged 55-75 years in good health. Each CDR3 is given with its conserved first and last residue. Fields, in order: V gene, J gene, D gene, clone size, CDR3 protein, CDR3 DNA. D genes are given only for firm matches. Clone size is shown for a subset of rows, as once, few, many or a class of expanded clone.

TRBV12-3/TRBV12-4,TRBJ2-1,TRBD2,-,CASGTGGGYNEQFF,TGTGCCAGCGGAACTGGCGGGGGCTACAATGAGCAGTTCTTC
TRBV7-2,TRBJ2-7,-,-,CASSFIGERFYEQYF,TGTGCCAGCAGCTTCATCGGGGAGCGGTTCTACGAGCAGTACTTC
TRBV19,TRBJ1-5,TRBD1,-,CASFGQGTRQPQHF,TGTGCCAGCTTTGGACAGGGCACCCGGCAGCCCCAGCATTTT
TRBV20-1,TRBJ2-4,-,many,CSAREMVSANIQYF,TGCAGTGCTAGGGAAATGGTCTCAGCTAACATTCAGTACTTC
TRBV12-3/TRBV12-4,TRBJ2-1,-,-,CASSRWESEQFF,TGTGCCAGCAGTCGCTGGGAGAGCGAGCAGTTCTTC
TRBV27,TRBJ1-4,TRBD1,-,CASSLYGTGGPGNEKLFF,TGTGCCAGCAGTTTGTACGGGACAGGGGGACCCGGTAATGAAAAACTGTTTTTT
TRBV20-1,TRBJ2-1,TRBD2,-,CSARPTSGFSYNEQFF,TGCAGTGCTAGACCGACTAGCGGGTTCTCCTACAATGAGCAGTTCTTC
TRBV2,TRBJ2-7,TRBD2,-,CASSEAGGDYEQYF,TGTGCCAGCAGTGAAGCGGGGGGGGACTACGAGCAGTACTTC
TRBV7-2,TRBJ2-7,-,-,CASSPRRGTNEQYF,TGTGCCAGCAGCCCCCGCCGGGGGACAAATGAGCAGTACTTC
TRBV20-1,TRBJ1-6,TRBD1,-,CSAKRQGPYNSPLHF,TGCAGTGCTAAGCGACAGGGCCCCTATAATTCACCCCTCCACTTT